Below, one TCR beta chain is given with its context. Distinct nucleotide sequences in the sample also encode this CDR3. The entry originates in a study of blood T cell repertoires in COVID-19. Method: immunoSEQ multiplex PCR; TCRdb's copy keeps in-frame clones and lacks some. The table lists around 37,000 clones, 75% to 95% of them singletons, with 4.5% to 7% in the top ten. The V and J ends lost 0 bases and 5 bases, in that order; junction bases with no gene match: 2. Germline V gives CDR1 SGHTA, CDR2 FQGTGA. The CDR3 loop spans 15 amino acids. The specimen was peripheral blood. This TCR was recovered from an elderly woman with acute or convalescent COVID-19. V and J are TRBV7-3 and TRBJ2-3, with TRBD1 matching 10 bases. This chain's CDR3 is CASSLTGTGEDTQYF. For the CDR3, the DNA is TGTGCCAGCAGCTTAACCGGGACAGGGGAAGATACGCAGTATTTT. The complete variable domain, with remaining parts taken from reference TRBV7-3 and TRBJ2-3, reads GAGVSQTPSNKVTEKGKYVELRCDPISGHTALYWYRQSLGQGPEFLIYFQGTGAADDSGLPNDRFFAVRPEGSVSTLKIQRTERGDSAVYLCASSLTGTGEDTQYFGPGTRLTVL.